What follows are 10 T cell receptor beta chains derived from one specimen sequenced in a study of T cells in Graves' hyperthyroidism and ophthalmopathy. What was amplified from RNA transcripts were TCR beta CDR3 regions. The TCR CDR3 was amplified in a first-round RT-PCR using the HTBI primer set. From the multiplex PCR reads, TCRdb called clonotypes with MiXCR, one entry per CDR3 protein. The sample has about 480,000 distinct CDR3 sequences; approximately 15% are singletons. Sequenced sample: blood. The receptors were gathered from a woman aged 18-35 years with Graves' hyperthyroidism.

A note on this clonotype: With a much larger clone just one base away, this may be a read error. The rearrangement links TRBV5-1 to TRBJ1-5; maybe TRBD1 (5 bases). The CDR3 loop spans 15 amino acids. In germline, CDR1 is SGHRS, CDR2 YFSETQ. The V end was cut by 0 bases, the J end by 6 bases, with 13 bases between. In DNA form, the CDR3 reads TGCGCCAGCAGCTTGGGGGGACGGGGCGGTCAGCCCCAGCATTTT. As protein: CASSLGGRGGQPQHF.

This clonotype was detected a few times. V is TRBV4-1 and J is TRBJ2-2; 11 bases line up with TRBD2. In germline, CDR1 is MGHRA, CDR2 YSYEKL. V lost 4 bases to trimming and J lost 1 base; unmatched junction nucleotides: 2. CDR3 size: 16 residues. The CDR3 spells CASSPTSGGNTGELFF. DNA of the CDR3: TGCGCCAGCAGCCCTACTAGCGGGGGGAACACCGGGGAGCTGTTTTTT.

There are a few counts of this clonotype. The chain carries TRBV19 and TRBJ1-2, with 7 bases lining up with TRBD1. V dropped 9 bases and J dropped 3; count of bases not matched to a gene: 13. CDR3 length: 15 residues. The V gene's germline CDR1 is LNHDA and CDR2 SQIVND (reference sequence). The CDR3, as DNA: TGTGCCAGCCGGAGGATCCAGGGGGGAGACTATGGCTACACCTTC. Protein product: CASRRIQGGDYGYTF.

There are many counts of this clonotype. The rearrangement links TRBV27 to TRBJ2-1, with D maybe TRBD1 (6 bases). Germline CDR1 and CDR2: MNHEY and SMNVEV (reference sequence). The CDR3 covers 13 residues. Between the trimmed V and J ends, which lost 5 bases and 12 bases, there was a span of 17 bases. CDR3 amino acids: CASSIRDTWLQFF. The CDR3 coding sequence is TGTGCCAGCAGTATACGGGACACCTGGTTGCAGTTCTTC.

Notes on this clonotype: A much more abundant neighbour one base away suggests this may be a read error. This rearrangement joins TRBV20-1 to TRBJ1-2, with unresolved D. Per the germline V gene, CDR1 is DFQATT and CDR2 is SNEGSKA (reference sequence). The CDR3 is 12 amino acids. Trimming stripped 5 bases from V and 4 bases from J, with 11 bases between. The CDR3 bases are TGCAGTGCTGGAGTGCCCGGCTATGGCTACACCTTC. The encoded protein is CSAGVPGYGYTF.

This chain joins TRBV5-1 and TRBJ2-1; D is perhaps TRBD1 (6 bases). The CDR3 consists of 17 residues. Germline CDR1 reads SGHRS; CDR2 reads YFSETQ. V dropped 0 bases and J dropped 9 bases, with 22 bases sitting between them. The CDR3 DNA reads TGCGCCAGCAGCTTGGCGCGTGGTGGTGCAGGGGACGGTGAGCAGTTCTTC. Translation: CASSLARGGAGDGEQFF.

The chain recombines TRBV5-8 with TRBJ1-2; D might be TRBD1 (6 bases). The CDR3 is 13 amino acids. Per the germline V gene, CDR1 is SGHTS and CDR2 is YDEGEE. V was pared by 7 bases and J by 8 bases, with 18 bases between. The CDR3 loop is CASARGAFGGYTF. Written as DNA, the CDR3 is TGTGCCAGCGCGAGGGGGGCGTTTGGCGGCTACACCTTC.

This clonotype appeared many times. The chain recombines TRBV11-3 with TRBJ2-5; no reliable D call. V lost 0 bases and J 5 bases, leaving 10 bases between the germline ends. CDR1 is SGHNT and CDR2 is YENEEA in the germline V gene. The CDR3 has 14 amino acids. CDR3 in amino acids: CASSLEAVLETQYF. CDR3 nucleotide sequence: TGTGCCAGCAGCTTAGAGGCAGTACTCGAGACCCAGTACTTC.

This clonotype has a count of ten or more. J is TRBJ2-6 and V is TRBV15, with a tentative D call TRBD1 (6 bases). Trimming pared 1 base from V and 0 bases from J, leaving 7 bases between. This CDR3 comprises 16 residues. Per the germline V gene, CDR1 is LNHNV and CDR2 is YYDKDF (reference sequence). The CDR3 DNA reads as TGTGCCACCAGCAGAGTGACAGGCTCTGGGGCCAACGTCCTGACTTTC. Its protein product is CATSRVTGSGANVLTF.

Many counts were recorded for this clonotype. The V gene is TRBV24-1, the J gene TRBJ2-1; 9 bases match TRBD1. With V trimmed by 4 bases and J by 10 bases, 7 bases remained unmatched. Germline loops: CDR1 KGHDR, CDR2 SFDVKD. The CDR3 has 14 residues. CDR3 nucleotides: TGTGCCACCAGTGACTCGGGACAGGGTGGCGAGCAGTTCTTC. Its protein product is CATSDSGQGGEQFF.